The next 3 T cell receptor beta chains were all read from a single sample in a study of shared clonotypes between healthy human individuals. The assay was immunoSEQ multiplex PCR, and TCRdb's table has in-frame clones only and misses some. The sample lists a few million clones, around 92% occurring once. The sample consisted of naive CD4+ T cells from PBMCs. Subset denoted: CD45RA+ positively selected. The receptors originated from a man aged 18 to 29 in good health. Some clones in this sample may be carry-over from other donors' samples.

J is TRBJ1-4 and V is TRBV5-4; D is ambiguous. The V end lost 3 bases, the J end lost 12 bases, and 15 bases lay between the germline ends. Germline V gene lookup returns CDR1 SGHNT and CDR2 YYREEE (reference sequence). This CDR3 is built from 13 residues. Here the CDR3 DNA reads TGTGCCAGCAGCTCAACTCCGTTTGGGGAACTGTTTTTT. Protein: CASSSTPFGELFF. The full variable domain, with the rest looked up from reference TRBV5-4 and TRBJ1-4, is ETGVTQSPTHLIKTRGQQVTLRCSSQSGHNTVSWYQQALGQGPQFIFQYYREEENGRGNFPPRFSGLQFPNYSSELNVNALELDDSALYLCASSSTPFGELFFGSGTQLSVL.

Worth noting for this clone: Other nucleotide sequences from this sample produce the same CDR3. The CDR3 DNA reads TGCGCCAGCAGCTTGGTGGCTGGAAACACCATATATTTT. It yields the protein CASSLVAGNTIYF. The J gene is TRBJ1-3, the V gene TRBV5-1; D is uncertain. Trimming cost V 0 bases and J 2 bases, with 3 bases left between them. The germline V gene has CDR1 SGHRS and CDR2 YFSETQ. This CDR3 contains 13 residues.

As to this clone: Distinct nucleotide sequences in the sample also encode this CDR3. The chain links TRBV7-2 to TRBJ2-7; maybe TRBD1 (5 bases). The V gene lost 1 base and the J gene lost 3 bases, with 10 bases spanning the gap. CDR3 length: 14 amino acids. From germline, CDR1 is SGHTA and CDR2 FQGNSA. Here the CDR3 reads CASSLVGASYEQYF. CDR3 nucleotides: TGTGCCAGCAGCTTAGTAGGGGCCAGCTACGAGCAGTACTTC. The variable domain in full, with the rest retrieved from reference TRBV7-2 and TRBJ2-7, is GAGVSQSPSNKVTEKGKDVELRCDPISGHTALYWYRQSLGQGLEFLIYFQGNSAPDKSGLPSDRFSAERTGGSVSTLTIQRTQQEDSAVYLCASSLVGASYEQYFGPGTRLTVT.